The rows below give T cell receptor beta chains drawn from one sample of a study of human T cells and chemical hapten exposure. One entry per CDR3 protein results from TCRdb running MiXCR on the RACE reads. The sample lists roughly 200,000 distinct CDR3 sequences, under 30% occurring once. This material consisted of whole blood, taken in connection with sensitization to the hapten diphenylcyclopropenone (DPC). Receptors were obtained from a woman in her thirties or forties with alopecia areata. Some clones in this sample may be carry-over from other donors' samples. The CDR3 runs from the conserved cysteine through the conserved F or W. Size tells how often a clone was seen (once, few, many) or the class of an expanded clone, and some rows leave it out.

TRBV7-3 | . | CASSNALQGRAFF
TRBV5-1 | few | CASSLGLSGRKPDTQYF
TRBV29-1 | . | CSVVGTLRSRYEQYF
TRBV28 | . | CASSSDRRPHF
TRBV15 | few | CATSSSPGQPPTYEQYF
TRBV6-2/TRBV6-3 | few | CASNYAGVPPSEQYF
TRBV5-4 | . | CASSRSGSPGSNEQFF
TRBV11-2 | . | CASSLALYGLAGVNEQFF
TRBV20-1 | few | CSARIVGTKETQYF
TRBV5-1 | many | CASSLGGTGAYNEQFF
TRBV6-6 | . | CASSYSSSGRGDTQYF
TRBV19 | few | CASSIGRGPSIEQYF
TRBV29-1 | once | CSVGQGISYEQYF
TRBV28 | few | CASNGQEPYEQYF
TRBV10-3 | . | CAISESFGNRNTQYF